The 20 T cell receptor beta chains below were found in one sample sequenced in a study of cytomegalovirus exposure and HLA in healthy donors. The PCR employed 60 Vbeta primers together with 13 Jbeta primers. Method: immunoSEQ multiplex PCR; TCRdb's copy keeps in-frame clones and lacks some. The sample has 110,000 to 150,000 clones, about four fifths seen once. The sample taken for sequencing was PBMCs. The source is a man aged 30 to 45 in good health and CMV-seronegative.

This clone was picked up one time. The rearrangement joins TRBV27 to TRBJ1-1; D is uncertain. Trimming left V 0 bases short and J 4 bases short, with 12 bases between. This CDR3 has 15 amino acids. From germline, CDR1 is MNHEY and CDR2 SMNVEV (reference sequence). CDR3: CASSLSPDKSTEAFF. The DNA of the CDR3 is TGTGCCAGCAGTTTATCGCCAGATAAAAGCACTGAAGCTTTCTTT.

The chain joins TRBV30 to TRBJ2-3, with 16 bases aligning to TRBD2. The CDR3 has 18 amino acids. Germline-derived CDR1 and CDR2 are GTSNPN and SVGIG (reference sequence). The J segment lost 4 bases and the V segment lost 2 bases, leaving 9 bases of the junction unmatched. The CDR3 DNA reads as TGTGCCTGGAGTAAAGGGACTAGCGGGAGGGCCGGAGCAGATACGCAGTATTTT. Translated, it gives CAWSKGTSGRAGADTQYF. The full variable domain, in which reference TRBV30 and TRBJ2-3 provide the parts outside the CDR3, is SQTIHQWPATLVQPVGSPLSLECTVEGTSNPNLYWYRQAAGRGLQLLFYSVGIGQISSEVPQNLSASRPQDRQFILSSKKLLLSDSGFYLCAWSKGTSGRAGADTQYFGPGTRLTVL.

CDR3 protein: CASTRGEWVHEQYF. As DNA, the CDR3 is TGCGCCAGCACCAGGGGGGAATGGGTCCACGAGCAGTACTTC. The chain recombines TRBV5-1 with TRBJ2-7, with a weak D call TRBD1 (7 bases). CDR1 is SGHRS and CDR2 is YFSETQ in the germline V gene. The CDR3 sequence is 14 residues long. V gave up 6 bases and J gave up 5 bases, with 18 bases separating them.

The chain carries TRBV19 and TRBJ1-3; 12 nucleotides align to TRBD1. The CDR3 totals 17 residues. In germline, CDR1 is LNHDA, CDR2 SQIVND (reference sequence). Trimming cost V 2 bases and J 4 bases; bases outside gene matches: 6. The CDR3, as DNA: TGTGCCAGTAGTATAACCGGGACAGGGGGCTCAGGAAACACCATATATTTT. Translated, it gives CASSITGTGGSGNTIYF. The variable domain in full, completed from reference TRBV19 and TRBJ1-3, reads DGGITQSPKYLFRKEGQNVTLSCEQNLNHDAMYWYRQDPGQGLRLIYYSQIVNDFQKGDIAEGYSVSREKKESFPLTVTSAQKNPTAFYLCASSITGTGGSGNTIYFGEGSWLTVV.

The V call is TRBV2, the J call TRBJ1-4; 7 bases align to TRBD1. V gave up 7 bases and J gave up 5 bases; unmatched junction bases: 10. CDR1 SNHLY and CDR2 FYNNEI come from the germline V gene. CDR3 length: 15 residues. The CDR3 sequence is CASIMGQLKNEKLFF. CDR3 nucleotides: TGTGCCAGCATTATGGGACAGCTTAAAAATGAAAAACTGTTTTTT.

The V call is TRBV25-1, the J call TRBJ2-7; 8 bases are a match to TRBD1. Germline V gene lookup returns CDR1 MGHDK and CDR2 SYGVNS. The ends lost 7 bases at V and 3 bases at J; junction bases unmatched: 5. The CDR3 consists of 13 residues. The CDR3 reads CASNQGASYEQYF. DNA for the CDR3: TGTGCCAGCAACCAGGGGGCGAGCTACGAGCAGTACTTC.

The V call is TRBV5-1, the J call TRBJ2-1, with a possible D match to TRBD2 (6 bases). CDR3 length: 13 amino acids. From germline, CDR1 is SGHRS and CDR2 YFSETQ. Trimming stripped 0 bases from V and 8 bases from J, with 9 bases between. CDR3 sequence (DNA): TGCGCCAGCAGCTTGGGACTAGAGGATGAGCAGTTCTTC. Amino acid sequence: CASSLGLEDEQFF.

The rearrangement uses TRBV20-1 and TRBJ2-1; no clear D. Trimming cost V 6 bases and J 3 bases, with 6 bases left between them. The CDR3 totals 11 residues. The V gene's germline CDR1 is DFQATT and CDR2 SNEGSKA (reference sequence). The CDR3 protein is CSALIYNEQFF. The CDR3 nucleotides read TGCAGTGCCCTAATCTACAATGAGCAGTTCTTC.

The chain links TRBV27 to TRBJ2-5; TRBD2 agrees at 9 bases. This CDR3 contains 14 residues. Germline trimming cut 6 bases from V and 4 bases from J; bases unmatched to any gene: 6. Germline V gene sequence: CDR1 MNHEY, CDR2 SMNVEV (reference sequence). The CDR3 reads CASRMAGGLETQYF. The CDR3 region has the DNA TGTGCCAGCAGGATGGCGGGGGGGCTAGAGACCCAGTACTTC.

The chain carries TRBV6-5 and TRBJ1-1; D possibly corresponds to TRBD1 (6 bases). CDR3 length equals 13 residues. Deletions cut 2 bases from V and 4 bases from J, with 8 bases between. Germline lookup yields CDR1 MNHEY and CDR2 SVGAGI. The CDR3 is CASSYQGFTEAFF. DNA of the CDR3: TGTGCCAGCAGTTACCAGGGGTTCACTGAAGCTTTCTTT.

DNA for the CDR3: TGTGCCAGCAGGCTCTTAGCGGGGGGCATGGGCGAGCAGTACTTC. Protein product: CASRLLAGGMGEQYF. This rearrangement joins TRBV28 to TRBJ2-7; 10 nucleotides agree with TRBD2. Germline values: CDR1 MDHEN, CDR2 SYDVKM. V lost 6 bases, J lost 6 bases, and 11 bases stayed unmatched. The CDR3 consists of 15 residues.

V and J are TRBV15 and TRBJ1-5; D might be TRBD1 (6 bases). Germline assignment: CDR1 LNHNV and CDR2 YYDKDF (reference sequence). The ends were cut back, 6 bases at V and 3 bases at J, with 12 bases in the middle. The CDR3 is 14 residues long. Written as DNA, the CDR3 is TGTGCCACCAGTCAGGGGAGGGTCAATCAGCCCCAGCATTTT. Translated: CATSQGRVNQPQHF.

The rearrangement joins TRBV6-4 to TRBJ2-1, with 7 bases identical to TRBD1. Germline V CDR1 and CDR2: MRHNA, SNTAGT. V dropped 4 bases and J dropped 1; count of bases not matched to a gene: 4. The CDR3 covers 15 residues. CDR3 in DNA: TGTGCCAGCAGTGCAAGGGGGCGGTCCTACAATGAGCAGTTCTTC. Encoded protein: CASSARGRSYNEQFF.

This chain connects TRBV6-4 to TRBJ1-1; a possible D gene is TRBD1 (5 bases). V gave up 3 bases and J gave up 4 bases, with 12 bases separating them. The CDR3 runs to 14 residues. Germline assignment: CDR1 MRHNA and CDR2 SNTAGT. CDR3 coding DNA: TGTGCCAGCAGTGAGCGCCCAGGGCTCACTGAAGCTTTCTTT. Residues: CASSERPGLTEAFF.

The genes are TRBV28 and TRBJ2-3; D unresolved. V was shortened by 8 bases and J by 0 bases, with 15 bases between the two germline ends. The length of the CDR3 is 15 residues. Germline CDR1 is MDHEN and CDR2 is SYDVKM. The chain's CDR3 is CASGEVLRSTDTQYF. Written as DNA, the CDR3 is TGTGCCAGCGGCGAGGTTTTGAGGAGCACAGATACGCAGTATTTT.

The chain joins TRBV30 to TRBJ1-1, with D unclear. The CDR3 has 14 residues. The V end was cut by 4 bases, the J end by 1 base, with 13 bases between. The germline V gene encodes CDR1 GTSNPN and CDR2 SVGIG (reference sequence). This chain's CDR3 is CAWTSQAPNTEAFF. The CDR3 DNA is TGTGCCTGGACCTCTCAGGCTCCGAACACTGAAGCTTTCTTT.

The chain combines TRBV28 with TRBJ1-1, with a possible D match to TRBD1 (6 bases). CDR1 is MDHEN, CDR2 SYDVKM, per germline. The CDR3 consists of 13 residues. With 6 bases removed from V and 8 bases from J, the gap between germline ends came to 16 bases. CDR3 DNA: TGTGCCAGCAGCGGGACACCTTCGTCAGAAGCTTTCTTT. It specifies CASSGTPSSEAFF.

The chain has TRBV6-1 and TRBJ1-2; D may be TRBD1 (5 bases). The CDR3 extends over 14 amino acids. Looked up from germline, CDR1 is MNHNS and CDR2 is SASEGT. Trimming stripped 2 bases from V and 4 bases from J, with 11 bases between. Here the CDR3 reads CASSERQSPYGYTF. CDR3 sequence (DNA): TGTGCCAGCAGTGAAAGACAGTCTCCCTATGGCTACACCTTC.

The rearrangement links TRBV6-6 to TRBJ2-7; 8 bases map to TRBD2. Germline CDR1 reads MNHNY; CDR2 reads SVGAGI (reference sequence). CDR3 length: 14 residues. The ends lost 5 bases at V and 2 bases at J; junction bases unmatched: 5. The CDR3 reads CASSPRGGPYEQYF. The CDR3 DNA sequence: TGTGCCAGCAGTCCCCGGGGGGGGCCCTACGAGCAGTACTTC.

The DNA of the CDR3 is TGTGCCAGCAGTCCGCGAGGGTATAATTCACCCCTCCACTTT. Protein: CASSPRGYNSPLHF. The chain joins TRBV27 to TRBJ1-6; D unresolved. V was cut by 5 bases and J by 4 bases, with 9 bases left in between. The CDR3 contains 14 residues. Germline V gene sequence: CDR1 MNHEY, CDR2 SMNVEV (reference sequence).